This T cell receptor (beta chain) came from a study of cytomegalovirus exposure and HLA in healthy donors. Overall study findings and caveats: Sequencing had likely introduced a cluster of highly shared sequence variants as an artifact.

Worth noting for this clone: The antigen remains undetermined.

PCR involved 60 Vbeta and 13 Jbeta primers. Clones were sequenced by immunoSEQ multiplex PCR, and TCRdb holds only the in-frame ones, with some missing. The listing records approximately 180,000 clones. The sequence was collected from a man aged 30-40 years in good health and CMV-seronegative. The sample consisted of PBMCs.

The CDR3 region is CASSQGQGNSYEQYF. CDR3 nucleotide sequence: TGTGCCAGCAGCCAAGGGCAGGGGAACTCCTACGAGCAGTACTTC. The J gene is TRBJ2-7, the V gene TRBV13, with D perhaps matching TRBD1 (6 bases). The V gene lost 5 bases and the J gene lost 0 bases, with 14 bases spanning the gap. The CDR3 consists of 15 residues. CDR1 is PRHDT and CDR2 is FYEKMQ in the germline V gene (reference sequence).